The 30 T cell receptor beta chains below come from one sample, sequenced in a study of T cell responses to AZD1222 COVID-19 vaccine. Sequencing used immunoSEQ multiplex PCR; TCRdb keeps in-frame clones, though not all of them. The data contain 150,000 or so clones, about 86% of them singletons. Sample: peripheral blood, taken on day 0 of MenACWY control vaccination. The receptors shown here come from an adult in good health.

The CDR3 reads CASSRTSGGTRNEQFF. The CDR3 region has the DNA TGTGCCAGCAGCCGGACTAGCGGGGGTACTCGGAATGAGCAGTTCTTC. The V gene is TRBV7-9, the J gene TRBJ2-1, with 13 nucleotides matching TRBD2. There are 16 residues in the CDR3. V lost 5 bases, J lost 7 bases, and 8 bases stayed unmatched. Germline V gene data show CDR1 as SEHNR and CDR2 as FQNEAQ (reference sequence). Supplemented by reference TRBV7-9 and TRBJ2-1, the full variable domain reads DTGVSQNPRHKITKRGQNVTFRCDPISEHNRLYWYRQTLGQGPEFLTYFQNEAQLEKSRLLSDRFSAERPKGSFSTLEIQRTEQGDSAMYLCASSRTSGGTRNEQFFGPGTRLTVL.

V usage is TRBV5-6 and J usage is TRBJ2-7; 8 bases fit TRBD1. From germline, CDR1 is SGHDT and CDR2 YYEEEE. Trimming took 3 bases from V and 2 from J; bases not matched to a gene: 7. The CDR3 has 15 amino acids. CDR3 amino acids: CASSSSGTGAYEQYF. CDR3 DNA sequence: TGTGCCAGCAGCTCCTCGGGGACAGGCGCCTACGAGCAGTACTTC.

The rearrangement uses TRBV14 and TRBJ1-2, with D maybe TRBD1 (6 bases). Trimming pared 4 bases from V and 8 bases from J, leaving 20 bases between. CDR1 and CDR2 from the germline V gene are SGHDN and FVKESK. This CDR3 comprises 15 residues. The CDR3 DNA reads TGTGCCAGCAGCCCCTTTCGGGGAGGGGGAATGGGCTACACCTTC. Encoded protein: CASSPFRGGGMGYTF.

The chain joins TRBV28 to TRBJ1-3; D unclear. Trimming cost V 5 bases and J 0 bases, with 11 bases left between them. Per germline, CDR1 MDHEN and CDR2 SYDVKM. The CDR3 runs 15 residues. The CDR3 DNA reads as TGTGCCAGCAGTCCAAAGTTGACCTCTGGAAACACCATATATTTT. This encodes CASSPKLTSGNTIYF.

In DNA form, the CDR3 reads TGCGCCAGCAGCTTGTTCGCGGGAGGGGACAATGAGCAGTTCTTC. It translates to CASSLFAGGDNEQFF. The chain joins TRBV5-1 to TRBJ2-1, with 9 nucleotides matching TRBD2. Germline trimming cut 1 base from V and 5 bases from J; bases unmatched to any gene: 4. CDR3 size: 15 residues. Germline V gene data show CDR1 as SGHRS and CDR2 as YFSETQ.

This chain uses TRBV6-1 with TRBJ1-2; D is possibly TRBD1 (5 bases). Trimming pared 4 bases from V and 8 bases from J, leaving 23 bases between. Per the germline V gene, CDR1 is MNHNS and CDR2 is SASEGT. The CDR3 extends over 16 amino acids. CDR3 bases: TGTGCCAGCAGTGTCCCTCGGGGGGACGGCGGAGGAGGCTACACCTTC. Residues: CASSVPRGDGGGGYTF.

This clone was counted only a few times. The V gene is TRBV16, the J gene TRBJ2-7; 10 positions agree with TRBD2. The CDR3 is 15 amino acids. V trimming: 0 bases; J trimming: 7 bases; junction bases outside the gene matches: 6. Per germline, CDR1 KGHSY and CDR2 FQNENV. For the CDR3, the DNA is TGTGCCAGCAGCCAATCTATAGCGGGAGGTTATGAGCAGTACTTC. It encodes CASSQSIAGGYEQYF.

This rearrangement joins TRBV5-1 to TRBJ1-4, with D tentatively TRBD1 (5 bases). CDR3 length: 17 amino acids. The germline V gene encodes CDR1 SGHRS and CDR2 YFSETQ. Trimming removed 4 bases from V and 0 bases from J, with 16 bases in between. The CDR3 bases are TGCGCCAGCAGCCCGGCCAGGGTCGGCGCAACTAATGAAAAACTGTTTTTT. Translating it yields CASSPARVGATNEKLFF.

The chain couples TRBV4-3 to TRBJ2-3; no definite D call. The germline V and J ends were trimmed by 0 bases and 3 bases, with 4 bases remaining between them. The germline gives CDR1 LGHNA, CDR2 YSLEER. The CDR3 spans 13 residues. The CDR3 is CASSQDRTDTQYF. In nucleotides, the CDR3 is TGCGCCAGCAGCCAAGATAGGACAGATACGCAGTATTTT.

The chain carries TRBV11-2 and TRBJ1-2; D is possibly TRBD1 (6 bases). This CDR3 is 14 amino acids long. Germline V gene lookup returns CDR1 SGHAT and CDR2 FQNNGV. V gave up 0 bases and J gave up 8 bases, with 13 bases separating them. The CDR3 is CASSLEGLRGGYTF. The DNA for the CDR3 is TGTGCCAGCAGCTTAGAAGGCCTCAGGGGAGGCTACACCTTC.

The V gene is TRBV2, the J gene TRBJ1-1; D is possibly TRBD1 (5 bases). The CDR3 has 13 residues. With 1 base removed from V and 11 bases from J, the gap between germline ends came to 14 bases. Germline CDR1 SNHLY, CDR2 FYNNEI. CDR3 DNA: TGTGCCAGCAGTGAAGTAAGAGGGGAGGGGGCTTTCTTT. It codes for CASSEVRGEGAFF.

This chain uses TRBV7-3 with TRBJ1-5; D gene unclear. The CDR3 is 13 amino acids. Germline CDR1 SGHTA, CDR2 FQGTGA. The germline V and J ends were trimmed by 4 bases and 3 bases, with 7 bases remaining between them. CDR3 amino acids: CASSSFYNQPQHF. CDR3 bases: TGTGCCAGCAGCTCATTCTACAATCAGCCCCAGCATTTT.

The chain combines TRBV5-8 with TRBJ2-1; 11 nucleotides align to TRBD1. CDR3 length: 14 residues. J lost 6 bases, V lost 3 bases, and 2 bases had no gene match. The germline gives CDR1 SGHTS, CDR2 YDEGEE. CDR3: CASSSGQGGNEQFF. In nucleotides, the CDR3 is TGTGCCAGCAGCTCGGGACAGGGGGGCAATGAGCAGTTCTTC.

The CDR3 nucleotides read TGTGCCAGCAGCTTGATTGGGGCGGCCATATATTTT. It specifies CASSLIGAAIYF. The chain has TRBV5-5 and TRBJ1-3, with D perhaps matching TRBD1 (5 bases). The germline V gene encodes CDR1 SGHKS and CDR2 YYEKEE (reference sequence). This CDR3 is 12 amino acids long. Trimming pared 1 base from V and 11 bases from J, leaving 10 bases between.

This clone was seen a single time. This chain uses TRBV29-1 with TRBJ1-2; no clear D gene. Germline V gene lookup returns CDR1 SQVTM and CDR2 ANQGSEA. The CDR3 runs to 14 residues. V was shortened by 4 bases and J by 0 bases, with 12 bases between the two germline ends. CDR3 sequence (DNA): TGCAGCGTTGGGGGTCCCAACCCTAACTATGGCTACACCTTC. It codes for CSVGGPNPNYGYTF.

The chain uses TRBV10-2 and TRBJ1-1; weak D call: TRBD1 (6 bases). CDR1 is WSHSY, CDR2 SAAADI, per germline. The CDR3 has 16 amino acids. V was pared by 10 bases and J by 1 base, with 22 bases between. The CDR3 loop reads CATSPQGPRGNTEAFF. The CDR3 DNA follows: TGCGCCACGTCCCCCCAAGGGCCCAGGGGGAACACTGAAGCTTTCTTT.

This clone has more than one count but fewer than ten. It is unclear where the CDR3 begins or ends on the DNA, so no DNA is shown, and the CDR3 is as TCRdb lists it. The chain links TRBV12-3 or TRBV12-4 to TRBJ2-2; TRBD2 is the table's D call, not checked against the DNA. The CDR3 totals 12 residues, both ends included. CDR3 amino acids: CASSFGAGELFF.

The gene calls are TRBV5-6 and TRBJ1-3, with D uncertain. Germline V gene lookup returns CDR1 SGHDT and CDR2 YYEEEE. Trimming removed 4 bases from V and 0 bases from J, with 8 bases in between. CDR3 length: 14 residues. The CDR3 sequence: CASSPLGSGNTIYF. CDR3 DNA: TGTGCCAGCAGCCCCCTGGGCTCTGGAAACACCATATATTTT.

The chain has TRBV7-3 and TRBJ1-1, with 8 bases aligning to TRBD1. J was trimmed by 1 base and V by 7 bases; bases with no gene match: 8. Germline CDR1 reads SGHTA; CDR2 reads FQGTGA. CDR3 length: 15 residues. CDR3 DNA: TGTGCCAGCAAGTCCCCCAGGGGGCGGAACACTGAAGCTTTCTTT. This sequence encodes CASKSPRGRNTEAFF. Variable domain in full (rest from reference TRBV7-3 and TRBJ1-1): GAGVSQTPSNKVTEKGKYVELRCDPISGHTALYWYRQSLGQGPEFLIYFQGTGAADDSGLPNDRFFAVRPEGSVSTLKIQRTERGDSAVYLCASKSPRGRNTEAFFGQGTRLTVV.

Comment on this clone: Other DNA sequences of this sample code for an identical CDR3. The CDR3 region has the DNA TGTGCCAGCAGTTACTCCGGGGGTGGCTACACCTTC. This gives the protein CASSYSGGGYTF. V usage is TRBV6-6 and J usage is TRBJ1-2; a weak D match, TRBD1 (5 bases). Between the trimmed V and J ends, which lost 0 bases and 7 bases, there was a span of 6 bases. Per germline, CDR1 MNHNY and CDR2 SVGAGI (reference sequence). The CDR3 runs to 12 residues.

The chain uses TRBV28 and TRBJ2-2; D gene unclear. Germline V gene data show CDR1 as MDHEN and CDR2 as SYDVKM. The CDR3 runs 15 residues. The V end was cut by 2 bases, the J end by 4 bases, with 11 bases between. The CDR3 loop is CASSLGTLLTGELFF. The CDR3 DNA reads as TGTGCCAGCAGTTTAGGAACTCTCCTCACCGGGGAGCTGTTTTTT. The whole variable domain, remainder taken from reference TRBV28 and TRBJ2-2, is DVKVTQSSRYLVKRTGEKVFLECVQDMDHENMFWYRQDPGLGLRLIYFSYDVKMKEKGDIPEGYSVSREKKERFSLILESASTNQTSMYLCASSLGTLLTGELFFGEGSRLTVL.

CDR3 protein: CASSPLGGDEKLFF. The DNA for the CDR3 is TGTGCCAGCAGCCCCCTCGGGGGCGACGAAAAACTGTTTTTT. The chain recombines TRBV27 with TRBJ1-4, with D perhaps TRBD1 (6 bases). V gave up 6 bases and J gave up 8 bases, with 16 bases separating them. Germline loops: CDR1 MNHEY, CDR2 SMNVEV (reference sequence). CDR3 length: 14 residues.

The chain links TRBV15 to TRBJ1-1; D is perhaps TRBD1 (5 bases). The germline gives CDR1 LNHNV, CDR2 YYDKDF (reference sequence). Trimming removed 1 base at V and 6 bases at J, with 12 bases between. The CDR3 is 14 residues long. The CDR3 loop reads CATSRVRGVSEAFF. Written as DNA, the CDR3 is TGTGCCACCAGCAGAGTCCGGGGGGTGTCTGAAGCTTTCTTT.

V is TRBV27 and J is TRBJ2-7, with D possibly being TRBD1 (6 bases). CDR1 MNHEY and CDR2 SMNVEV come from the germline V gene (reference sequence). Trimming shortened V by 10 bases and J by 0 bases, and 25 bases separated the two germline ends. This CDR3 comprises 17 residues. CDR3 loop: CATKGVRDGGSSYEQYV. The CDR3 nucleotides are TGTGCCACGAAGGGGGTCCGGGACGGAGGAAGCTCCTACGAGCAGTACGTC.

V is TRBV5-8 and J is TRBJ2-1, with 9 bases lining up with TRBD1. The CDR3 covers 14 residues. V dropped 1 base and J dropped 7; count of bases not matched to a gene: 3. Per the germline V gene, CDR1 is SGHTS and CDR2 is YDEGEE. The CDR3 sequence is CASSLTGGINEQFF. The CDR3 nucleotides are TGTGCCAGCAGCTTGACAGGGGGCATAAATGAGCAGTTCTTC.

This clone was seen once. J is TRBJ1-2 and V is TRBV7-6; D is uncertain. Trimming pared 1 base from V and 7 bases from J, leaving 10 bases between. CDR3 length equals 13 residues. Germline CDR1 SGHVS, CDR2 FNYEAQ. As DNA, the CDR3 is TGTGCCAGCAGCTTAGTAGGGAATGCTGGCTACACCTTC. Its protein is CASSLVGNAGYTF. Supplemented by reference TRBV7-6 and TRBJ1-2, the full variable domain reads GAGVSQSPRYKVTKRGQDVALRCDPISGHVSLYWYRQALGQGPEFLTYFNYEAQQDKSGLPNDRFSAERPEGSISTLTIQRTEQRDSAMYRCASSLVGNAGYTFGSGTRLTVV.

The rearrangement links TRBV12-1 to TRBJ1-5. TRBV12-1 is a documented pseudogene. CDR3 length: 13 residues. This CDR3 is CASSSPPNQPQHF. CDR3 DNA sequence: TGTGCCAGCAGCTCACCCCCGAATCAGCCCCAGCATTTT.

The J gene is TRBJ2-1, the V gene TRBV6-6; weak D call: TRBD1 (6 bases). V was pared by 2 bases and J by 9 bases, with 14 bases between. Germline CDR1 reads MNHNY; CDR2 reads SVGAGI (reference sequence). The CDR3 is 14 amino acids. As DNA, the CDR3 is TGTGCCAGCAGTTACGATGGGACATCGAGTGAGCAGTTCTTC. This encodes CASSYDGTSSEQFF.

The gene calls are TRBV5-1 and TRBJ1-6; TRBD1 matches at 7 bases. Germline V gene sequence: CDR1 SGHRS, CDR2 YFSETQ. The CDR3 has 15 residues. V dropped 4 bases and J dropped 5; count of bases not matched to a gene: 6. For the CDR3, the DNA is TGCGCCAGCAGCCCAGGGGGAAATGATAATTCACCCCTCCACTTT. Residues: CASSPGGNDNSPLHF.

CDR3 DNA sequence: TGTGCCAGCAGTATTTTCCCGGGACGGAACAATGAGCAGTTCTTC. It codes for CASSIFPGRNNEQFF. J is TRBJ2-1 and V is TRBV7-2; D might be TRBD1 or TRBD2, each matching 5 bases. Germline CDR1 and CDR2: SGHTA and FQGNSA. The CDR3 totals 15 residues. V shed 6 bases and J shed 5 bases, with 17 bases lying between them.